This T cell receptor (beta chain) was obtained from a study of response to subunit inactivated influenza vaccine. This CDR3 contains 17 residues. The V gene's germline CDR1 is LGHNA and CDR2 YNFKEQ. V dropped 1 base and J dropped 1 base, with 15 bases sitting between them. TCRdb re-called the RT-PCR reads through MiXCR, storing one row per CDR3 protein. Here the sample spans about 780,000 distinct CDR3 sequences, around 20% being singletons. Notes on the study in general: After each seasonal influenza vaccination, few new T cells are recruited, the authors suggested.

This clonotype was counted ten times or more. The antigen is unknown. Sequencing used PBMCs from blood, obtained less than 6 days after vaccination. The rearrangement joins TRBV4-2 to TRBJ2-3; maybe TRBD2 (7 bases). The receptor was derived from a man aged 50 to 59 who received an inactivated influenza vaccine. This CDR3 is CASSQGDGGPGTDTQYF. Written as DNA, the CDR3 is TGTGCCAGCAGCCAAGGAGACGGGGGGCCTGGCACAGATACGCAGTATTTT.